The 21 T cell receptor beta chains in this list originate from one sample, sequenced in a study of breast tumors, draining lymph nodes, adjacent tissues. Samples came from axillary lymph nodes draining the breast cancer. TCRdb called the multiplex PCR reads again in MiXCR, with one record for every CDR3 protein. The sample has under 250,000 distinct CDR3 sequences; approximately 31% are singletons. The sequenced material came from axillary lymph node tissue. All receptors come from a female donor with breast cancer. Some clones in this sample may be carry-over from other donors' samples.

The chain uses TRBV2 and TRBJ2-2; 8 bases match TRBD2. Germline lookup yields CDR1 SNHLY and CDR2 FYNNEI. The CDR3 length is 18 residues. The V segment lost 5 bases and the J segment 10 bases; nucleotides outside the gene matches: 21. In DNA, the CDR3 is TGTGCCAGCAGTCAGGCTGGGGACCAGCGGGAGAGGGGCGAGGAGCTGTTTTTT. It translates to CASSQAGDQRERGEELFF.

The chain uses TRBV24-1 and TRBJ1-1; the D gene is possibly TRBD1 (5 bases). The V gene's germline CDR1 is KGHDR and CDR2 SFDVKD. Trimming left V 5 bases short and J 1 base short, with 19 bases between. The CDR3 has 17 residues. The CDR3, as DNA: TGTGCCACCAGTGTAAGGGGTCGATCGGAGACGAACACTGAAGCTTTCTTT. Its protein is CATSVRGRSETNTEAFF.

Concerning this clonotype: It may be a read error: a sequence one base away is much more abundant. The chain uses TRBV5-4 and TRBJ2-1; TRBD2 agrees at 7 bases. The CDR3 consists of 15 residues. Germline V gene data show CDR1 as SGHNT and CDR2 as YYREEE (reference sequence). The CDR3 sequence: CARSLGGRRVNEQFF. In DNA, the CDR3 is TGTGCCCGCAGCTTGGGAGGGAGAAGGGTCAATGAGCAGTTCTTC.

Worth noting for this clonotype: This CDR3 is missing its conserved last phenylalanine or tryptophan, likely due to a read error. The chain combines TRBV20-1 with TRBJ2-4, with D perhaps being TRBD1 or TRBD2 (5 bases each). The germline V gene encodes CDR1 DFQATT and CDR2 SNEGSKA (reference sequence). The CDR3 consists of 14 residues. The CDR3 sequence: CSARGRIAKNIQYC. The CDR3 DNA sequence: TGTAGTGCTAGGGGACGGATAGCCAAAAACATTCAGTACTGC.

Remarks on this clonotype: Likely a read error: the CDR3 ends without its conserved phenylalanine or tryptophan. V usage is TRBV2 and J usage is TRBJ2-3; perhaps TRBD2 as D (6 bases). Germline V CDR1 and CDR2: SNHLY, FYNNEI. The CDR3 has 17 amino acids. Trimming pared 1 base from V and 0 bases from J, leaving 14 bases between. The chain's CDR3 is CASSEGWLADSTDTQYT. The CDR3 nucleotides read TGTGCCAGCAGTGAAGGTTGGTTAGCGGATAGCACAGATACGCAGTATACT.

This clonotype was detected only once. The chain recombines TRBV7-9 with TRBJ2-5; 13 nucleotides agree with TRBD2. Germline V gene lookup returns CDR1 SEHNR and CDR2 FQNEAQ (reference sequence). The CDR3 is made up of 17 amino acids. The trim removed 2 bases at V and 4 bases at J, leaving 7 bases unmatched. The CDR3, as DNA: TGTGCCAGCAGCTTACAACTAGCGGGAGGGCCTAGAGAGACCCAGTACTTC. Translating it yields CASSLQLAGGPRETQYF.

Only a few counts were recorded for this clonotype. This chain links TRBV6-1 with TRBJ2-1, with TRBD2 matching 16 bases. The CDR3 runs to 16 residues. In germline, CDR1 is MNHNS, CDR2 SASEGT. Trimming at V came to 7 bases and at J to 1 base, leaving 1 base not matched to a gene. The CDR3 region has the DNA TGTGCCAGCATGGGACTAGCGGGAGGGTCCTACAATGAGCAGTTCTTC. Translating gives CASMGLAGGSYNEQFF.

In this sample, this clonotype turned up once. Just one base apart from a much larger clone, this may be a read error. The CDR3 region is CASSSRAEVYGYTF. CDR3 coding DNA: TGTGCCAGCAGTTCCCGGGCTGAAGTCTATGGCTACACCTTC. This chain joins TRBV6-5 and TRBJ1-2, with D unclear. The CDR3 runs 14 residues. Per the germline V gene, CDR1 is MNHEY and CDR2 is SVGAGI. V lost 4 bases and J 4 bases, leaving 13 bases between the germline ends.

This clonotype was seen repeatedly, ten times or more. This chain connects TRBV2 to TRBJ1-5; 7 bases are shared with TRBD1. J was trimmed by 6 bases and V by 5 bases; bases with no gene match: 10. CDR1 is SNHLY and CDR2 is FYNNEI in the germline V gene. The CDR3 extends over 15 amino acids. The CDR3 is CASSPTGARGQPQHF. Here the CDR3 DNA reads TGTGCCAGCAGTCCCACAGGGGCCCGGGGTCAGCCCCAGCATTTT.

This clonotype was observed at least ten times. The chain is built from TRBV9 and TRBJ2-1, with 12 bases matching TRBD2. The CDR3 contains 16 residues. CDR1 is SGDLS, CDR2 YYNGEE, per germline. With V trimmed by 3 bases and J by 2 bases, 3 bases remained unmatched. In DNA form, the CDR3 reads TGTGCCAGCAGCGCGGGACTAGCGGGTACCTACAATGAGCAGTTCTTC. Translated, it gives CASSAGLAGTYNEQFF.

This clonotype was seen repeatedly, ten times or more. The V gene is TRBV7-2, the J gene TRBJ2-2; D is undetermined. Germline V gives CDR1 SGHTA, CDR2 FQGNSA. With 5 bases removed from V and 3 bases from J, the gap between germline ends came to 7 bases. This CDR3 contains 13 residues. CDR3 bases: TGTGCCAGCAGCCGCCCCGACACCGGGGAGCTGTTTTTT. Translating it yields CASSRPDTGELFF.

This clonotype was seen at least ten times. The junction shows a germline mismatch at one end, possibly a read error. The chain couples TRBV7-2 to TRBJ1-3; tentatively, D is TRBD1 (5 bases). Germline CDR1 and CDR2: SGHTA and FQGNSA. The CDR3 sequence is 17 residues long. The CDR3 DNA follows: TGTGCCAGCAGCGCGACCTCGAGGGGTACTGCTGGAAACCCCATATATTTT. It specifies CASSATSRGTAGNPIYF.

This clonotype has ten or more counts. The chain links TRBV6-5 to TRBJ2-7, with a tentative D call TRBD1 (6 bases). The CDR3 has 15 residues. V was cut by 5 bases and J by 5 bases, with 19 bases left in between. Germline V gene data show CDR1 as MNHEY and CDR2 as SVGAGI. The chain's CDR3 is CASSTVGGYRNEQYF. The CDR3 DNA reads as TGTGCCAGCAGTACCGTAGGGGGTTACCGCAACGAGCAGTACTTC.

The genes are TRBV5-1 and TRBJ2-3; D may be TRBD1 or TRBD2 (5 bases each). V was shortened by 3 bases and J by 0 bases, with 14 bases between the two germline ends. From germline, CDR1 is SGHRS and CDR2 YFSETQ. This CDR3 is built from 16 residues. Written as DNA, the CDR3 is TGCGCCAGCAGCTCTTCGGGGCAAGCTAGCACAGATACGCAGTATTTT. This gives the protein CASSSSGQASTDTQYF.

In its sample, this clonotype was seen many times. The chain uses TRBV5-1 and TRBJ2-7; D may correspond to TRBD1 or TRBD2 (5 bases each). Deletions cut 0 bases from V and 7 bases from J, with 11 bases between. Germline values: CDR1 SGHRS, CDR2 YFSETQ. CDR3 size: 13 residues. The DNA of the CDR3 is TGCGCCAGCAGCTTGGAGGGCAGGGAGGAGCAGTACTTC. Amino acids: CASSLEGREEQYF.

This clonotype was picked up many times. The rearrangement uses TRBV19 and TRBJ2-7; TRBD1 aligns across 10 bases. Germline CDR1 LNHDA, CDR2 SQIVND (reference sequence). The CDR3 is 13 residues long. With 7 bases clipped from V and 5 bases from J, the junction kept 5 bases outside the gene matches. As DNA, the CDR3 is TGTGCCAGTAACGGGGACAGGGGAGACGAGCAGTACTTC. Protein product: CASNGDRGDEQYF.

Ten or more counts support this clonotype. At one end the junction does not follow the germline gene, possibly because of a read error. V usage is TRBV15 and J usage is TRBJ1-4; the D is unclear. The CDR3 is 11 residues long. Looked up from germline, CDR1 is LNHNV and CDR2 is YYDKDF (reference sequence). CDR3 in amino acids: CATSRDEKLFF. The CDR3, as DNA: TGTGCCACCAGCCGAGATGAAAAACTGTTTTTT.

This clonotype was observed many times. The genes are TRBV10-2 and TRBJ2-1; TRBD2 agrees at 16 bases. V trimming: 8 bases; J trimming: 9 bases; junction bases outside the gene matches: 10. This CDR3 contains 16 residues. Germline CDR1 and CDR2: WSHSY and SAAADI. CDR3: CASQNRGLAGGLEQFF. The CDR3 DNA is TGCGCCAGCCAGAATCGGGGACTAGCGGGAGGGCTTGAGCAGTTCTTC.

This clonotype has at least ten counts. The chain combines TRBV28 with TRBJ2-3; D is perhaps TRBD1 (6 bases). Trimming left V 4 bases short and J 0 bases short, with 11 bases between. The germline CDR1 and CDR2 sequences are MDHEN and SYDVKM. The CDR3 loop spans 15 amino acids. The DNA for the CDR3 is TGTGCCAGCAGTTCCCGGGACACGAGCACAGATACGCAGTATTTT. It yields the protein CASSSRDTSTDTQYF.

CDR3 DNA: TGTGCCAGCAGCTCACTAACTGGAGCTAAGAATGAGCAGTTCTTC. Protein product: CASSSLTGAKNEQFF. The V and J genes are TRBV11-1 and TRBJ2-1; the D is unclear. The V and J ends lost 4 bases and 7 bases respectively, with 17 bases between them. From germline, CDR1 is SGHAT and CDR2 FQDESV (reference sequence). The CDR3 sequence is 15 residues long.

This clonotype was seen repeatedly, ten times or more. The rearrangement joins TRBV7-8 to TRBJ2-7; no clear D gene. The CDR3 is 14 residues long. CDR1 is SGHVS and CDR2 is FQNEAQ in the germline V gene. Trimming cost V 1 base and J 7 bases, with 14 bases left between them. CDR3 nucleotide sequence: TGTGCCAGCAGCTTAGACTCCTCTGGTAAGGAGCAGTACTTC. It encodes CASSLDSSGKEQYF. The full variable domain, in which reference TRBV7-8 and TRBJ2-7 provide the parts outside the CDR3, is GAGVSQSPRYKVAKRGQDVALRCDPISGHVSLFWYQQALGQGPEFLTYFQNEAQLDKSGLPSDRFFAERPEGSVSTLKIQRTQQEDSAVYLCASSLDSSGKEQYFGPGTRLTVT.